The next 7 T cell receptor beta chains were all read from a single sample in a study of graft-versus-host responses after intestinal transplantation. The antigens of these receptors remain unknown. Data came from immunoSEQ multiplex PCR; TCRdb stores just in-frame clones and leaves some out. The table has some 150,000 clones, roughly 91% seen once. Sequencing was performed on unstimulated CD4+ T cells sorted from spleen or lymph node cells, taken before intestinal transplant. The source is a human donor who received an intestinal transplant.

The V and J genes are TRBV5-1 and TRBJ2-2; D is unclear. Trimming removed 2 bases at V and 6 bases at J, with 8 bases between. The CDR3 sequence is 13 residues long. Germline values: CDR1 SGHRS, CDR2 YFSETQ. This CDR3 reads CASSFGQAGELFF. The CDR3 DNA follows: TGCGCCAGCAGCTTTGGGCAGGCCGGGGAGCTGTTTTTT.

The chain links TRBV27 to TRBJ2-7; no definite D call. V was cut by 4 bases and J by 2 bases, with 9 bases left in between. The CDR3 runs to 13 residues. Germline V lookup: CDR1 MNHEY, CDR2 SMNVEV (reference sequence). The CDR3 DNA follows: TGTGCCAGCAGTTCCCGGTACACCTACGAGCAGTACTTC. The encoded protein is CASSSRYTYEQYF.

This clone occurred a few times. The DNA of the CDR3 is TGTGCCTGTTCTGGGGAGGACCAAGAGACCCAGTACTTC. This encodes CACSGEDQETQYF. This chain uses TRBV30 with TRBJ2-5; a possible D gene is TRBD2 (6 bases). Germline CDR1 reads GTSNPN; CDR2 reads SVGIG (reference sequence). Trimming removed 6 bases from V and 0 bases from J, with 11 bases in between. The CDR3 runs to 13 residues.

The CDR3 reads CASSEEAGRWGTEAFF. CDR3 in DNA: TGTGCCAGCAGTGAAGAGGCAGGGAGGTGGGGAACTGAAGCTTTCTTT. The chain uses TRBV6-1 and TRBJ1-1, with a tentative D call TRBD1 (5 bases). The length of the CDR3 is 16 residues. Trimming pared 1 base from V and 5 bases from J, leaving 17 bases between. Germline V gene lookup returns CDR1 MNHNS and CDR2 SASEGT.

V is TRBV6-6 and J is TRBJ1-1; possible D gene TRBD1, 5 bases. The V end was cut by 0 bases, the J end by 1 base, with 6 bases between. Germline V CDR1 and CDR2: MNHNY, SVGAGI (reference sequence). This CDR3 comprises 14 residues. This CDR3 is CASSYSDKNTEAFF. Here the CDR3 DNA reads TGTGCCAGCAGTTACTCGGACAAGAACACTGAAGCTTTCTTT.

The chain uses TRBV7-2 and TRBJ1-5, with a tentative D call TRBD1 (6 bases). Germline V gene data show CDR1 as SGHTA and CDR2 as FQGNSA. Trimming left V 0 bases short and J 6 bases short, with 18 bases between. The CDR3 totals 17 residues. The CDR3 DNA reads TGTGCCAGCAGCTTAGCCGGCAGGGGCCGAGCCGCTCAGCCCCAGCATTTT. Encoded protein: CASSLAGRGRAAQPQHF.

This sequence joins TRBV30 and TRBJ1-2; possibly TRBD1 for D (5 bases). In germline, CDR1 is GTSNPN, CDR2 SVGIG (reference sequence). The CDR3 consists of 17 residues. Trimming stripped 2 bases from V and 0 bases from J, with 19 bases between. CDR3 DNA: TGTGCCTGGAGTAGGAGAGTGGGACCCCCAACTAACTATGGCTACACCTTC. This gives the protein CAWSRRVGPPTNYGYTF. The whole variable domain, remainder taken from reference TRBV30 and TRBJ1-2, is SQTIHQWPATLVQPVGSPLSLECTVEGTSNPNLYWYRQAAGRGLQLLFYSVGIGQISSEVPQNLSASRPQDRQFILSSKKLLLSDSGFYLCAWSRRVGPPTNYGYTFGSGTRLTVV.